This TCR beta chain was identified during a study of cytomegalovirus exposure and HLA in healthy donors. Study-wide background: The approximately 710 first-cohort repertoires and the 95 to 150 validation repertoires shared the same platform, a later analysis reported. The study, taken as a whole, reports: It was reported that the classifier diagnosed cytomegalovirus status with high specificity and sensitivity in both the original and validation cohorts.

The method was immunoSEQ multiplex PCR; TCRdb's version includes in-frame clones alone and lacks a portion of them. The sample has fewer than 400,000 clones; over 75% are singletons. For this clone: Its target is unknown.

This sequence was found in a man between 25 and 39 years old in good health and CMV-seronegative. The sample taken for sequencing was PBMCs.

CDR3 sequence: CASSGQSYNSPLHF. CDR3 DNA: TGTGCCAGCAGTGGGCAAAGCTATAATTCACCCCTCCACTTT. This chain joins TRBV2 and TRBJ1-6; no reliable D call. The germline V and J ends were trimmed by 4 bases and 3 bases, with 7 bases remaining between them. The CDR3 runs to 14 residues. Per germline, CDR1 SNHLY and CDR2 FYNNEI.